This TCR beta chain was sequenced during a study of beta chain features in type 1 diabetes. Overall study results and limits: Whether TCRB rearrangement is influenced by HLA type went unresolved here. More deletions and fewer insertions at VDJ junctions were seen in type 1 diabetes patients.

Per the germline V gene, CDR1 is SGHRS and CDR2 is YFSETQ. J lost 9 bases, V lost 3 bases, and 7 bases had no gene match. This CDR3 comprises 15 residues. Of the isolated RNA, all was reverse transcribed, and so the sequenced material was expressed TCRB transcripts. Using immunoSEQ multiplex PCR, the repertoire was profiled, and TCRdb retains in-frame clones only, with some absent. The sample shows around 170,000 clones, approximately 9% of them seen only once. Post-sort purity exceeded 98% for all sorted populations. Only a few counts were recorded for this clone. Its antigen is unknown. The sequenced sample consisted of central memory CD4+ T cells from blood. This chain links TRBV5-1 with TRBJ2-1, with 12 bases that match TRBD2. The clonotype comes from a woman aged 18-29 years in good health. The CDR3 region has the DNA TGCGCCAGCAGCTCAGCTAGCGGGGGGGCCGGTGAGCAGTTCTTC. It specifies CASSSASGGAGEQFF.